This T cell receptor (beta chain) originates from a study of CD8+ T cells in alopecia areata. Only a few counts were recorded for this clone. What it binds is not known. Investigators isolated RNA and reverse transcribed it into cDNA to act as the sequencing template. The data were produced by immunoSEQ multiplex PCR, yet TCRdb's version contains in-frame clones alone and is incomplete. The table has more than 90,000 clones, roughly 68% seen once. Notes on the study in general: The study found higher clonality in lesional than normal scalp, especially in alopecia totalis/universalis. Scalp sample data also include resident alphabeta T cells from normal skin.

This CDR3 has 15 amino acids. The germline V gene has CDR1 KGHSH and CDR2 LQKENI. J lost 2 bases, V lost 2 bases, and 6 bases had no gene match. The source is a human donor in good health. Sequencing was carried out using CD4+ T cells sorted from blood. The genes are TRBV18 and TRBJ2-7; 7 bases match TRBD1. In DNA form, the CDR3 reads TGTGCCAGCTCACCATCAGAGGGGACAGCCTACGAGCAGTACTTC. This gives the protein CASSPSEGTAYEQYF.